This T cell receptor (beta chain) came from a study of persistence of HIV-infected CD4 T cells. As for the study in general: Blood samples, up to roughly 200 mL, came from multiple time points, except a couple of leukapheresis donors sampled once.

Findings and caveats of the study: Antigen-responding cells were enriched for degenerate expanded CDR3beta sequences. Bulk TCR data could not be restricted to HIV-1-infected CMV-responding cells.

The V end was cut by 8 bases, the J end by 0 bases, with 14 bases between. The CDR3 totals 16 residues. Per germline, CDR1 SNHLY and CDR2 FYNNEI. Cells were stimulated with CMV-infected fibroblast lysates at roughly 10 ug/mL. Responding CD4+ T cells were sorted by upregulation of both CD40 ligand and CD69. Of note for this clone: Its specificity is unknown.

The libraries were made with immunoSEQ version 4 in survey mode. Some clones are missing from TCRdb's copy, which holds only in-frame ones; the method was immunoSEQ multiplex PCR. Among almost 20,000 clones listed, 78% were seen once. The chain joins TRBV2 to TRBJ2-6, with no clear D. The material was CD4+ T cells sorted from PBMCs after approximately 19-hour stimulation, obtained from a patient who received antiretroviral therapy. This receptor was obtained from an adult man with HIV who was CMV-seropositive. The DNA of the CDR3 is TGTGCCAGCGGTCGGCGAGCACACTCTGGGGCCAACGTCCTGACTTTC. Its translation: CASGRRAHSGANVLTF.